This TCR beta chain was obtained from a study of OX40 agonist ivuxolimab in advanced cancers. Only in-frame clones appear in the TCRdb table, and some are missing; sequencing was by immunoSEQ multiplex PCR. The repertoire holds about 19,000 clones, approximately 91% seen once, with 40% to 55% in the top ten. The CDR3 loop spans 15 amino acids. Looked up from germline, CDR1 is MNHEY and CDR2 is SMNVEV (reference sequence). Trimming at V came to 8 bases and at J to 4 bases, leaving 8 bases not matched to a gene. This TCR derives from an adult with an advanced solid tumor such as melanoma, head and neck, liver or kidney cancer. Sequences were derived from CD4+ or CD8+ T cells sorted from blood, sampled in a trial of the OX40 agonist ivuxolimab. The rearrangement uses TRBV27 and TRBJ2-1; 10 bases agree with TRBD2. The CDR3 nucleotides read TGTGCCAGCTCAACGGGACTAGCGCCTTACAATGAGCAGTTCTTC. Encoded protein: CASSTGLAPYNEQFF.